This T cell receptor beta chain was recorded in a study of radiation and T cells in renal cell carcinoma. Whole-study findings and limits: In blood, top tumor clones expanded by 2 weeks, shrinking by 4. No pretreatment tumor biopsies were available for baseline clonotypes.

This clone appeared a single time. The antigen is unknown. This same CDR3 is encoded by further DNA sequences in the sample. Libraries were prepared by immunoSEQ multiplex PCR; TCRdb keeps only in-frame clonotypes and omits some of them. The sample has 100,000 to 150,000 clones, roughly 80% seen once. The sample's time point: baseline pretreatment blood. This sample's treatment: 15 Gy SBRT to primary tumor, nephrectomy 4 weeks later. The TCR sequence derives from a woman aged 55-69 years with renal cell carcinoma. This specimen was blood, taken from a patient whose treatment included radiotherapy and nephrectomy.

The CDR3 DNA reads as TGTGCCAGCAGCTTAGCGGCGGGACAGGGGGCCGGGGAGCTGTTTTTT. It is translated as CASSLAAGQGAGELFF. The chain has TRBV7-6 and TRBJ2-2, with 11 bases fitting TRBD1. Losses at the gene ends were 0 bases for V and 6 bases for J; bases not matched to a gene: 3. CDR3 length: 16 amino acids. The germline V gene has CDR1 SGHVS and CDR2 FNYEAQ.